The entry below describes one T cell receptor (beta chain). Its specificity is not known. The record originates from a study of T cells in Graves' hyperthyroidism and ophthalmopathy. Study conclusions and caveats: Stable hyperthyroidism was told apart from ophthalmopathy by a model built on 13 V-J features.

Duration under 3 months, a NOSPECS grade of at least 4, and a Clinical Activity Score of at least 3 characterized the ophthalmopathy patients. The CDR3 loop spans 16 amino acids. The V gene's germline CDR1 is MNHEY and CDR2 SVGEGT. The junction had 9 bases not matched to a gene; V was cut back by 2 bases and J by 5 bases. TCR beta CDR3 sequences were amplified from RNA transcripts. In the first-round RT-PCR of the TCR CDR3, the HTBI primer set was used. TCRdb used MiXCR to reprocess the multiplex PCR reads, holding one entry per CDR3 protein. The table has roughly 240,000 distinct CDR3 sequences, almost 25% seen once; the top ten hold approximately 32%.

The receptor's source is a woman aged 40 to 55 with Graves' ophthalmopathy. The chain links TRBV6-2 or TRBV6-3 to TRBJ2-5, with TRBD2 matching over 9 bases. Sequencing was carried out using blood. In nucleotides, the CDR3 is TGTGCCAGCAGTTACCGGGGTAGCGGGAGTCGGGAGACCCAGTACTTC. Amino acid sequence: CASSYRGSGSRETQYF.